Listed here are 18 T cell receptor beta chains from one sample, sequenced in a study of cytomegalovirus exposure and HLA in healthy donors. PCR used 60 Vbeta primers and 13 Jbeta primers. Generated by immunoSEQ multiplex PCR, the TCRdb table keeps only in-frame clones and is missing some. Across about 55,000 clones, the top ten clones capture approximately 8.9% of the sample. What was sequenced was PBMCs. The receptors originated from a man between 45 and 60 years old in good health and CMV-seropositive.

About this clone: This CDR3 fails to terminate in the conserved phenylalanine or tryptophan, so it likely reflects a read error. This rearrangement joins TRBV4-2 to TRBJ1-4; the match to TRBD1 covers 7 bases. There are 16 residues in the CDR3. Germline loops: CDR1 LGHNA, CDR2 YNFKEQ. J was trimmed by 8 bases and V by 4 bases; bases with no gene match: 13. CDR3 protein: CASSPKGAGVGEKLFL. CDR3 DNA sequence: TGTGCCAGCAGCCCCAAGGGGGCAGGGGTAGGAGAAAAACTGTTTCTT.

In regard to this clone: At one end, the junction sequence differs from germline, possibly due to a read error. The CDR3, as DNA: TGTGCCAGCAGATCCTTTCCGACTCGGCGGTCTGGAAACAACATATATTTT. This sequence encodes CASRSFPTRRSGNNIYF. This rearrangement joins TRBV28 to TRBJ1-3; no definite D call. CDR3 length: 17 amino acids. CDR1 and CDR2 (germline): MDHEN, SYDVKM.

The rearrangement joins TRBV7-2 to TRBJ2-4; the D is unclear. Trimming removed 4 bases at V and 8 bases at J, with 15 bases between. The CDR3 extends over 14 amino acids. The germline V gene encodes CDR1 SGHTA and CDR2 FQGNSA. This CDR3 reads CASSSTPLVDIQYF. The CDR3 DNA follows: TGTGCCAGCAGCTCAACTCCGCTGGTGGACATTCAGTACTTC.

The chain carries TRBV9 and TRBJ2-3; D not resolved. The CDR3 covers 15 residues. With 3 bases removed from V and 0 bases from J, the gap between germline ends came to 11 bases. Looked up from germline, CDR1 is SGDLS and CDR2 is YYNGEE. In DNA form, the CDR3 reads TGTGCCAGCAGCGCCCTCACCCTAAGCACAGATACGCAGTATTTT. Its translation is CASSALTLSTDTQYF. The variable domain in full, completed from reference TRBV9 and TRBJ2-3, reads DSGVTQTPKHLITATGQRVTLRCSPRSGDLSVYWYQQSLDQGLQFLIQYYNGEERAKGNILERFSAQQFPDLHSELNLSSLELGDSALYFCASSALTLSTDTQYFGPGTRLTVL.

The rearrangement uses TRBV28 and TRBJ2-5; possibly TRBD1 for D (5 bases). Germline CDR1 reads MDHEN; CDR2 reads SYDVKM. V lost 6 bases and J 1 base, leaving 15 bases between the germline ends. There are 15 residues in the CDR3. CDR3 nucleotides: TGTGCCAGCAGCAGGACACTGGGAACCCAAGAGACCCAGTACTTC. Protein sequence: CASSRTLGTQETQYF.

V is TRBV7-3 and J is TRBJ2-3, with 7 bases identical to TRBD1. Per germline, CDR1 SGHTA and CDR2 FQGTGA. This CDR3 is built from 16 residues. The J segment lost 3 bases and the V segment lost 5 bases, leaving 11 bases of the junction unmatched. CDR3 DNA sequence: TGTGCCAGCAGCAACGGCAGGGGGATGGGGACAGATACGCAGTATTTT. Translating gives CASSNGRGMGTDTQYF.

The rearrangement links TRBV7-8 to TRBJ2-7, with a tentative D call TRBD1 (6 bases). Germline V gives CDR1 SGHVS, CDR2 FQNEAQ. Trimming took off 3 bases at V and 0 bases at J, with 12 bases between the two ends. The CDR3 extends over 15 amino acids. CDR3 residues: CASSFTRGSSYEQYF. CDR3 bases: TGTGCCAGCAGCTTCACCAGGGGAAGCTCCTACGAGCAGTACTTC. The full variable domain, its missing parts supplied by reference TRBV7-8 and TRBJ2-7, is GAGVSQSPRYKVAKRGQDVALRCDPISGHVSLFWYQQALGQGPEFLTYFQNEAQLDKSGLPSDRFFAERPEGSVSTLKIQRTQQEDSAVYLCASSFTRGSSYEQYFGPGTRLTVT.

Concerning this clone: A read error may account for a junction end that differs from germline. This chain connects TRBV6-1 to TRBJ2-7; tentative D call: TRBD1 (6 bases). Germline lookup yields CDR1 MNHNS and CDR2 SASEGT. This CDR3 has 11 residues. The CDR3, as DNA: TGTGCCACCTACCGGGACACGAGATGGGACTTC. This translates into CATYRDTRWDF.

This chain links TRBV5-1 with TRBJ2-1, with a weak D call TRBD2 (6 bases). Germline CDR1 SGHRS, CDR2 YFSETQ. V dropped 3 bases and J dropped 6 bases, with 13 bases sitting between them. The CDR3 spans 14 residues. The CDR3, as DNA: TGCGCCAGCAGCTCGGGACTCGGGGGCAATGAGCAGTTCTTC. Amino acids: CASSSGLGGNEQFF.

The chain combines TRBV4-1 with TRBJ2-3; 10 nucleotides match TRBD2. The CDR3 loop spans 16 amino acids. Trimming cost V 1 base and J 3 bases; bases outside gene matches: 4. In germline, CDR1 is MGHRA, CDR2 YSYEKL. CDR3 in DNA: TGCGCCAGCAGCCAAGGACTAGCGGGCTATACAGATACGCAGTATTTT. Protein product: CASSQGLAGYTDTQYF.

This chain links TRBV28 with TRBJ2-7; 7 nucleotides align to TRBD1. From germline, CDR1 is MDHEN and CDR2 SYDVKM. Unmatched junction bases numbered 4, after V lost 4 bases and J lost 4 bases. The CDR3 loop spans 13 amino acids. CDR3 in DNA: TGTGCCAGCAGTTCGACAGGGATTTACGAGCAGTACTTC. Translated: CASSSTGIYEQYF.

The rearrangement joins TRBV4-1 to TRBJ2-3; TRBD2 agrees at 12 bases. Germline-derived CDR1 and CDR2 are MGHRA and YSYEKL. The CDR3 spans 21 residues. V lost 4 bases, J lost 3 bases, and 20 bases stayed unmatched. CDR3 amino acids: CASSLPLAGGITPRVTDTQYF. The CDR3 DNA follows: TGCGCCAGCAGCCTTCCACTAGCGGGGGGCATTACTCCTAGGGTAACAGATACGCAGTATTTT.

The chain combines TRBV2 with TRBJ2-7; a weak D match, TRBD1 (5 bases). Trimming took 3 bases from V and 3 from J, leaving 6 bases between them. CDR1 is SNHLY and CDR2 is FYNNEI in the germline V gene. The CDR3 loop spans 12 amino acids. This CDR3 reads CASSEDNYEQYF. The DNA for the CDR3 is TGTGCCAGCAGTGAGGACAACTACGAGCAGTACTTC. The variable domain in full, completed from reference TRBV2 and TRBJ2-7, reads EPEVTQTPSHQVTQMGQEVILRCVPISNHLYFYWYRQILGQKVEFLVSFYNNEISEKSEIFDDQFSVERPDGSNFTLKIRSTKLEDSAMYFCASSEDNYEQYFGPGTRLTVT.

The chain carries TRBV5-1 and TRBJ2-5; 9 bases align to TRBD2. Germline lookup yields CDR1 SGHRS and CDR2 YFSETQ. This CDR3 region has 14 residues. With 2 bases clipped from V and 1 base from J, the junction kept 0 bases outside the gene matches. Here the CDR3 reads CASSFSGGQETQYF. Written as DNA, the CDR3 is TGCGCCAGCAGCTTTAGCGGGGGCCAAGAGACCCAGTACTTC. The full variable domain, rest sourced from reference TRBV5-1 and TRBJ2-5, is KAGVTQTPRYLIKTRGQQVTLSCSPISGHRSVSWYQQTPGQGLQFLFEYFSETQRNKGNFPGRFSGRQFSNSRSEMNVSTLELGDSALYLCASSFSGGQETQYFGPGTRLLVL.

V is TRBV4-3 and J is TRBJ2-3; 8 positions agree with TRBD1. With V trimmed by 0 bases and J by 2 bases, 10 bases remained unmatched. The germline V gene encodes CDR1 LGHNA and CDR2 YSLEER. CDR3 length: 18 residues. The CDR3 here is CASSQERRTGTITDTQYF. The DNA of the CDR3 is TGCGCCAGCAGCCAAGAACGGCGGACAGGGACAATCACAGATACGCAGTATTTT.

The gene calls are TRBV10-1 and TRBJ2-1; TRBD2 aligns across 10 bases. The V segment lost 5 bases and the J segment 5 bases; nucleotides outside the gene matches: 3. This CDR3 contains 14 residues. From germline, CDR1 is WNHNN and CDR2 SYGVQD (reference sequence). CDR3 DNA sequence: TGCGCCAGCAGTTCCGGGACTAGCGACAATGAGCAGTTCTTC. This codes for CASSSGTSDNEQFF.

This chain connects TRBV7-2 to TRBJ2-2; 7 bases are a match to TRBD1. The CDR3 consists of 17 residues. Germline trimming cut 1 base from V and 1 base from J; bases unmatched to any gene: 6. In germline, CDR1 is SGHTA, CDR2 FQGNSA. The CDR3 is CASSLGGGTENTGELFF. The CDR3 DNA reads TGTGCCAGCAGCTTAGGGGGTGGGACAGAGAACACCGGGGAGCTGTTTTTT.

The chain employs TRBV6-1 and TRBJ2-1; the D is unclear. This CDR3 is 15 amino acids long. The V gene's germline CDR1 is MNHNS and CDR2 SASEGT. V was pared by 7 bases and J by 0 bases, with 13 bases between. The CDR3 DNA reads TGTGCCAGCAAGGCCTTCGCGGTCTCCTACAATGAGCAGTTCTTC. This sequence encodes CASKAFAVSYNEQFF.